These 22 T cell receptor beta chains share one sample of origin, sequenced in a study of pediatric ulcerative colitis. One to two pinch biopsies were taken from the rectum during colonoscopy. Sequencing used immunoSEQ multiplex PCR; TCRdb keeps in-frame clones, though not all of them. The table lists around 13,000 clones, about 74% of them singletons, with under 5.5% in the top ten. The material sequenced was gut tissue. The receptors derive from a boy aged 5-17 years who was a control in a study of pediatric ulcerative colitis.

The gene calls are TRBV6-6 and TRBJ1-4; 8 nucleotides line up with TRBD1. CDR3 length equals 14 residues. Trimming removed 6 bases from V and 5 bases from J; junction bases left unmatched: 5. Germline V gene lookup returns CDR1 MNHNY and CDR2 SVGAGI (reference sequence). CDR3 bases: TGTGCCAGCAGAGCGGGACAGGTGAATGAAAAACTGTTTTTT. Protein sequence: CASRAGQVNEKLFF.

A single count supports this clone. This chain links TRBV4-3 with TRBJ2-5, with 12 positions matching TRBD2. V lost 5 bases, J lost 5 bases, and 9 bases stayed unmatched. The CDR3 runs 16 residues. Germline CDR1 reads LGHNA; CDR2 reads YSLEER. This CDR3 reads CASSSDLAGGLETQYF. In nucleotides, the CDR3 is TGCGCCAGCAGCAGTGATCTAGCGGGAGGGTTGGAGACCCAGTACTTC.

This clone was found once. The CDR3 here is CASSIDGENTEAFF. The CDR3 region has the DNA TGTGCCAGTAGTATAGATGGGGAGAACACTGAAGCTTTCTTT. The V call is TRBV19, the J call TRBJ1-1; D gene unclear. The CDR3 runs to 14 residues. Trimming cost V 0 bases and J 1 base, with 6 bases left between them. Germline V CDR1 and CDR2: LNHDA, SQIVND (reference sequence).

This rearrangement joins TRBV19 to TRBJ2-3, with 10 positions matching TRBD1. With V trimmed by 8 bases and J by 2 bases, 4 bases remained unmatched. The CDR3 consists of 14 residues. Germline CDR1 LNHDA, CDR2 SQIVND (reference sequence). Here the CDR3 DNA reads TGTGCCAGTGCGGGGACAGGGGTCACAGATACGCAGTATTTT. Translation gives CASAGTGVTDTQYF.

This clone was observed a single time. The gene calls are TRBV5-4 and TRBJ1-1; D is undetermined. V lost 0 bases and J 4 bases, leaving 10 bases between the germline ends. The V gene's germline CDR1 is SGHNT and CDR2 YYREEE (reference sequence). CDR3 size: 14 residues. CDR3 sequence (DNA): TGTGCCAGCAGCTTGGCACTCATGGGCACTGAAGCTTTCTTT. Translating it yields CASSLALMGTEAFF. Based on the CDR3 plus reference TRBV5-4 and TRBJ1-1, the full variable domain is ETGVTQSPTHLIKTRGQQVTLRCSSQSGHNTVSWYQQALGQGPQFIFQYYREEENGRGNFPPRFSGLQFPNYSSELNVNALELDDSALYLCASSLALMGTEAFFGQGTRLTVV.

This rearrangement joins TRBV5-6 to TRBJ2-2; D ambiguous. Germline CDR1 SGHDT, CDR2 YYEEEE. The CDR3 is made up of 17 amino acids. V lost 3 bases and J lost 7, with 22 bases in between. CDR3 sequence (DNA): TGTGCCAGCAGCTCCGCTCTATATCGACGGGCTGGCGGGGAGCTGTTTTTT. Its protein is CASSSALYRRAGGELFF.

V usage is TRBV7-2 and J usage is TRBJ2-3; no reliable D call. CDR1 and CDR2 (germline): SGHTA, FQGNSA. Trimming shortened V by 2 bases and J by 4 bases, and 7 bases separated the two germline ends. The CDR3 sequence is 13 residues long. CDR3 sequence: CASSLLWADTQYF. The CDR3 bases are TGTGCCAGCAGCTTATTATGGGCAGATACGCAGTATTTT.

V usage is TRBV6-5 and J usage is TRBJ2-7, with 7 bases fitting TRBD1. Germline CDR1 and CDR2: MNHEY and SVGAGI. The CDR3 consists of 12 residues. Trimming took 5 bases from V and 2 from J; bases not matched to a gene: 0. The CDR3 protein is CASSDRAYEQYF. DNA of the CDR3: TGTGCCAGCAGTGACAGGGCCTACGAGCAGTACTTC.

This clone was seen only once. The same CDR3 arises from other DNA sequences in this sample as well. The rearrangement joins TRBV7-2 to TRBJ1-5, with TRBD1 matching 7 bases. Trimming removed 4 bases from V and 7 bases from J; junction bases left unmatched: 7. Per germline, CDR1 SGHTA and CDR2 FQGNSA. CDR3 length: 14 amino acids. The DNA for the CDR3 is TGTGCCAGCAGCTCGCGACAGGGTGGCCAGCCCCAGCATTTT. It is translated as CASSSRQGGQPQHF.

The chain links TRBV11-2 to TRBJ2-2; D remains unclear. This CDR3 contains 16 residues. Trimming stripped 5 bases from V and 3 bases from J, with 16 bases between. Germline-derived CDR1 and CDR2 are SGHAT and FQNNGV. The CDR3, as DNA: TGTGCCAGCAGCACCGGCCATAGCATTGACACCGGGGAGCTGTTTTTT. As protein: CASSTGHSIDTGELFF.

The sample holds a few counts of this clone. V is TRBV7-9 and J is TRBJ1-1; D is possibly TRBD1 (6 bases). The V gene lost 0 bases and the J gene lost 6 bases, with 14 bases spanning the gap. The CDR3 is made up of 15 amino acids. Germline V gene data show CDR1 as SEHNR and CDR2 as FQNEAQ (reference sequence). The CDR3 protein is CASSLAAGARAEAFF. CDR3 DNA sequence: TGTGCCAGCAGCTTAGCGGCGGGGGCGAGGGCTGAAGCTTTCTTT.

The chain uses TRBV10-2 and TRBJ2-7; D gene ambiguous. There are 15 residues in the CDR3. V was cut by 2 bases and J by 5 bases, with 16 bases left in between. Germline CDR1 reads WSHSY; CDR2 reads SAAADI. The CDR3 loop is CASSEPLVPTNEQYF. The CDR3 region has the DNA TGCGCCAGCAGTGAGCCCCTAGTCCCTACCAACGAGCAGTACTTC.

This chain links TRBV11-1 with TRBJ2-3, with D uncertain. Germline-derived CDR1 and CDR2 are SGHAT and FQDESV (reference sequence). This CDR3 spans 19 amino acids. Trimming stripped 0 bases from V and 3 bases from J, with 22 bases between. The CDR3 region is CASSLALIGSLLGTDTQYF. The CDR3 DNA reads TGTGCCAGCAGCTTAGCGCTAATTGGGTCGCTTTTGGGGACAGATACGCAGTATTTT.

The V call is TRBV7-3, the J call TRBJ2-7; D gene uncertain. Germline CDR1 reads SGHTA; CDR2 reads FQGTGA. The CDR3 consists of 14 residues. V shed 5 bases and J shed 1 base, with 12 bases lying between them. CDR3 in amino acids: CASSEQPGSYEQYF. For the CDR3, the DNA is TGTGCCAGCAGCGAGCAGCCCGGATCCTACGAGCAGTACTTC.

This chain connects TRBV30 to TRBJ1-2; possibly TRBD1 for D (5 bases). The CDR3 is 14 residues long. V lost 2 bases to trimming and J lost 4 bases, with 14 bases between them. Looked up from germline, CDR1 is GTSNPN and CDR2 is SVGIG (reference sequence). The CDR3 coding sequence is TGTGCCTGGAGTAGGGACTTTAGGGCCTATGGCTACACCTTC. Translated: CAWSRDFRAYGYTF.

This clone appeared a single time. The V call is TRBV9, the J call TRBJ2-1, with D uncertain. In germline, CDR1 is SGDLS, CDR2 YYNGEE. Trimming left V 4 bases short and J 2 bases short, with 13 bases between. The CDR3 extends over 15 amino acids. The CDR3, as DNA: TGTGCCAGCAGCTTAAGTCCCCGAACCTACAATGAGCAGTTCTTC. It translates to CASSLSPRTYNEQFF.

This chain connects TRBV5-1 to TRBJ2-4, with 7 bases lining up with TRBD1. The CDR3 extends over 14 amino acids. CDR1 and CDR2 from the germline V gene are SGHRS and YFSETQ. V lost 1 base to trimming and J lost 4 bases; unmatched junction nucleotides: 2. The CDR3, as DNA: TGCGCCAGCAGCTTGTCGGGACAGAAAAACATTCAGTACTTC. It is translated as CASSLSGQKNIQYF.

The chain joins TRBV9 to TRBJ2-3; 9 nucleotides align to TRBD2. The CDR3 is 15 residues long. Germline loops: CDR1 SGDLS, CDR2 YYNGEE. Trimming cost V 4 bases and J 6 bases; bases outside gene matches: 9. CDR3 protein: CASSPTTSGADTQYF. Here the CDR3 DNA reads TGTGCCAGCAGCCCTACGACTAGCGGCGCGGATACGCAGTATTTT.

The chain recombines TRBV6-1 with TRBJ1-1; tentatively, D is TRBD1 (6 bases). Looked up from germline, CDR1 is MNHNS and CDR2 is SASEGT. V was clipped by 4 bases and J by 4 bases, with 10 bases between them. This CDR3 region has 13 residues. CDR3 nucleotides: TGTGCCAGCAGTGGAAAAGGGGGCACTGAAGCTTTCTTT. Its translation is CASSGKGGTEAFF.

The chain couples TRBV19 to TRBJ1-1; D remains unclear. The germline V gene encodes CDR1 LNHDA and CDR2 SQIVND (reference sequence). Trimming took off 7 bases at V and 5 bases at J, with 11 bases between the two ends. The CDR3 is 12 residues long. CDR3 bases: TGTGCCAGTAATTCCCTCCGGACTGAAGCTTTCTTT. Protein product: CASNSLRTEAFF. The full variable domain, rest sourced from reference TRBV19 and TRBJ1-1, is DGGITQSPKYLFRKEGQNVTLSCEQNLNHDAMYWYRQDPGQGLRLIYYSQIVNDFQKGDIAEGYSVSREKKESFPLTVTSAQKNPTAFYLCASNSLRTEAFFGQGTRLTVV.

V and J are TRBV5-6 and TRBJ1-1; D remains unclear. The CDR3 is 13 residues long. Germline V gene data show CDR1 as SGHDT and CDR2 as YYEEEE. Trimming took 0 bases from V and 0 from J, leaving 3 bases between them. The CDR3 sequence: CASSLGVNTEAFF. Here the CDR3 DNA reads TGTGCCAGCAGCTTGGGGGTGAACACTGAAGCTTTCTTT.

This chain connects TRBV10-3 to TRBJ2-7; 8 nucleotides agree with TRBD2. CDR1 and CDR2 from the germline V gene are ENHRY and SYGVKD. CDR3 length: 13 amino acids. Unmatched junction bases numbered 1, after V lost 6 bases and J lost 0 bases. The CDR3, as DNA: TGTGCCATCAGGGGGACTAGCTCCTACGAGCAGTACTTC. This gives the protein CAIRGTSSYEQYF.